Listed below are T cell receptor beta chains from one sample, sequenced in a study of OX40 agonist ivuxolimab in advanced cancers. Clones were sequenced by immunoSEQ multiplex PCR, and TCRdb holds only the in-frame ones, with some missing. The sample includes 55,000 to 85,000 clones, about 90% of them seen just once. Sample: CD4+ or CD8+ T cells sorted from blood, taken in a trial of the OX40 agonist ivuxolimab. The source is an adult with an advanced solid tumor such as melanoma, head and neck, liver or kidney cancer. Each CDR3 is given with its conserved first and last residue. A D gene is named only where the DNA matches it firmly. Size values are once, few and many counts, or a class for expanded clones, and some rows have none.

>-|TRBV7-9|-|TRBJ1-2
CASSLAGEEVYGYTF
TGTGCCAGCAGCTTAGCGGGGGAAGAAGTCTATGGCTACACCTTC
>-|TRBV7-9|-|TRBJ1-5
CASSWDSNQPQHF
TGTGCCAGCAGCTGGGATAGCAATCAGCCCCAGCATTTT
>-|TRBV28|-|TRBJ1-2
CATSVYGNRVSNYGYTF
TGTGCCACCTCAGTTTACGGTAATAGAGTTTCTAACTATGGCTACACCTTC
>-|TRBV19|-|TRBJ1-5
CASIPQGGNQPQHF
TGTGCCAGTATTCCACAGGGAGGAAATCAGCCCCAGCATTTT
>-|TRBV14|-|TRBJ2-7
CASSQTTASYEQYF
TGTGCCAGCAGCCAAACGACAGCCTCCTACGAGCAGTACTTC
>TRBD2|TRBV27|-|TRBJ2-7
CASIRLAGSYEQYF
TGTGCCAGCATCAGACTAGCGGGATCGTACGAGCAGTACTTC
>-|TRBV18|-|TRBJ2-1
CASSPGWGDNEQFF
TGTGCCAGCTCACCAGGGTGGGGGGACAATGAGCAGTTCTTC
>TRBD2|TRBV14|-|TRBJ2-5
CASSQDLGGRWTQYF
TGTGCCAGCAGCCAAGATCTCGGCGGGAGGTGGACCCAGTACTTC
>-|TRBV10-3|-|TRBJ1-5
CAISGDSNQPQHF
TGTGCCATCAGTGGGGACAGCAATCAGCCCCAGCATTTT
>-|TRBV19|-|TRBJ2-2
CASKSTGRELFF
TGTGCCAGTAAGTCCACGGGCCGGGAGCTGTTTTTT
>-|TRBV6-1|-|TRBJ1-3
CASMYSSGNTIYF
TGTGCCAGCATGTACAGCTCTGGAAACACCATATATTTT
>-|TRBV9|-|TRBJ1-3
CASSVDPFSSGNTIYF
TGTGCCAGCAGCGTAGATCCATTTAGCTCTGGAAACACCATATATTTT
>TRBD2|TRBV30|once|TRBJ2-3
CAWSPPRSGRLLRTDTQYF
TGTGCCTGGAGTCCACCAAGGAGCGGGAGGCTCCTACGCACAGATACGCAGTATTTT
>-|TRBV19|-|TRBJ2-7
CASSDHRDLYEQYF
TGTGCCAGTAGTGACCACCGGGACCTCTACGAGCAGTACTTC
>-|TRBV29-1|-|TRBJ2-1
CSVEVTGTYNEQFF
TGCAGCGTTGAAGTTACCGGGACCTACAATGAGCAGTTCTTC
>-|TRBV2|-|TRBJ2-3
CASSVQAGRTDTQYF
TGTGCCAGCAGTGTTCAGGCGGGTCGCACAGATACGCAGTATTTT
>TRBD2|TRBV6-1|-|TRBJ2-1
CASSAIVLAGGSYNEQFF
TGTGCCAGCAGTGCTATAGTCCTAGCGGGCGGATCCTACAATGAGCAGTTCTTC